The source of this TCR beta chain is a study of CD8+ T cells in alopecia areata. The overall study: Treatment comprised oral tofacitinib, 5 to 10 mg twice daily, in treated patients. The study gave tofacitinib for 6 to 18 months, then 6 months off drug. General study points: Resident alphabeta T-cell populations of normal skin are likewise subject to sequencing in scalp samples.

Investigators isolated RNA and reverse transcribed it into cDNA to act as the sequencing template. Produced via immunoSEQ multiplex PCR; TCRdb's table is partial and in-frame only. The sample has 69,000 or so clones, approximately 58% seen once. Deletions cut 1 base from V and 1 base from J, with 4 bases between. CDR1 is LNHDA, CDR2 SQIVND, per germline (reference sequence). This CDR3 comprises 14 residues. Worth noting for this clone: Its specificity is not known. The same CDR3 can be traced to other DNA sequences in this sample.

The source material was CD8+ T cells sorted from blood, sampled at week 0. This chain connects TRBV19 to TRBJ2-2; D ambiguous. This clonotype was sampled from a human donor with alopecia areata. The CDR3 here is CASSIVGNTGELFF. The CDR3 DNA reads TGTGCCAGTAGTATAGTAGGGAACACCGGGGAGCTGTTTTTT.